This entry lists 30 T cell receptor beta chains sequenced from one sample in a study of T cells in Graves' hyperthyroidism and ophthalmopathy. The CDR3 regions of TCR beta were amplified from RNA transcripts. First-round RT-PCR targeting the TCR CDR3 was performed with the HTBI primer set. TCRdb recomputed calls from the multiplex PCR reads with MiXCR, one row per CDR3 protein. The data show approximately 430,000 distinct CDR3 sequences, approximately 15% seen once. Sequenced material: blood. These receptor sequences come from a woman aged 18-30 years with Graves' hyperthyroidism.

With regard to this clonotype: A much larger clone sits a single nucleotide away, making a read error possible. Because it lacks the conserved phenylalanine or tryptophan at the end, this CDR3 is likely a read error. The chain has TRBV29-1 and TRBJ2-7, with D possibly being TRBD1 or TRBD2 (5 bases each). The V gene's germline CDR1 is SQVTM and CDR2 ANQGSEA. With 5 bases removed from V and 5 bases from J, the gap between germline ends came to 19 bases. The CDR3 loop spans 14 amino acids. CDR3 DNA: TGCAGCGTTTGGTTGGGGGTCGCCGGGAACGAGCAGTACCTC. Amino acid sequence: CSVWLGVAGNEQYL.

This clonotype came up a few times. This sequence joins TRBV20-1 and TRBJ2-1; TRBD2 matches at 7 bases. The CDR3 extends over 13 amino acids. Per germline, CDR1 DFQATT and CDR2 SNEGSKA (reference sequence). The J segment lost 2 bases and the V segment lost 5 bases, leaving 3 bases of the junction unmatched. CDR3 nucleotides: TGCAGTGCTTCTAGCGGACCCTACAATGAGCAGTTCTTC. Residues: CSASSGPYNEQFF.

This clonotype has a count of ten or more. The chain joins TRBV7-3 to TRBJ2-5; D is possibly TRBD1 (5 bases). The CDR3 is made up of 13 amino acids. Between the trimmed V and J ends, which lost 5 bases and 4 bases, there was a span of 11 bases. The germline gives CDR1 SGHTA, CDR2 FQGTGA. The CDR3 sequence is CASSPSRGETQYF. Here the CDR3 DNA reads TGTGCCAGCAGCCCCTCTAGGGGAGAGACCCAGTACTTC.

This clonotype showed up many times. The chain combines TRBV5-1 with TRBJ2-1; TRBD2 matches 9 bases. With V trimmed by 0 bases and J by 7 bases, 8 bases remained unmatched. Germline-derived CDR1 and CDR2 are SGHRS and YFSETQ. This CDR3 is built from 16 residues. The CDR3 protein is CASSLATSGGGNEQFF. CDR3 nucleotides: TGCGCCAGCAGCTTGGCGACTAGCGGAGGAGGGAATGAGCAGTTCTTC.

In its sample, this clonotype was seen many times. The V gene is TRBV24-1, the J gene TRBJ1-5, with D perhaps matching TRBD1 (5 bases). Germline V CDR1 and CDR2: KGHDR, SFDVKD. The CDR3 is 18 residues long. Trimming cost V 4 bases and J 0 bases, with 18 bases left between them. The CDR3 sequence: CATSDSGQGRYSNQPQHF. CDR3 bases: TGTGCCACCAGTGACTCGGGGCAGGGACGGTATAGCAATCAGCCCCAGCATTTT.

In its sample, this clonotype was seen many times. In nucleotides, the CDR3 is TGTGCCAGCGGAAGGGGAACAGATACGCAGTATTTT. Protein: CASGRGTDTQYF. The genes are TRBV3-1 and TRBJ2-3; maybe TRBD1 (5 bases). Per germline, CDR1 LGHDT and CDR2 YNNKEL (reference sequence). The CDR3 runs to 12 residues. Trimming shortened V by 8 bases and J by 3 bases, and 9 bases separated the two germline ends.

The V gene is TRBV5-1, the J gene TRBJ2-1; D is possibly TRBD1 or TRBD2 (6 bases each). Germline-derived CDR1 and CDR2 are SGHRS and YFSETQ. The V end was cut by 1 base, the J end by 5 bases, with 13 bases between. This CDR3 is 15 amino acids long. The CDR3 DNA follows: TGCGCCAGCAGCTTGCTGGGGGGCAACAACAATGAGCAGTTCTTC. Its protein is CASSLLGGNNNEQFF.

The gene calls are TRBV10-3 and TRBJ2-1, with 9 bases that match TRBD1. Germline V gene data show CDR1 as ENHRY and CDR2 as SYGVKD. Germline trimming cut 6 bases from V and 4 bases from J; bases unmatched to any gene: 1. CDR3 length equals 13 residues. CDR3 DNA sequence: TGTGCCATCAGCGGACAGGGGTACAATGAGCAGTTCTTC. Translating gives CAISGQGYNEQFF.

This clonotype showed up just a few times. The J gene is TRBJ2-1, the V gene TRBV6-2 or TRBV6-3; D is perhaps TRBD2 (7 bases). Germline V lookup: CDR1 MNHEY, CDR2 SVGEGT. With 0 bases removed from V and 8 bases from J, the gap between germline ends came to 20 bases. CDR3 length: 17 amino acids. In DNA, the CDR3 is TGTGCCAGCAGTTACTCGGGGGGGCCGACATCGGGCGATGAGCAGTTCTTC. Translating it yields CASSYSGGPTSGDEQFF.

This clonotype was observed at least ten times. The genes are TRBV5-1 and TRBJ2-3, with 8 bases matching TRBD1. The CDR3 sequence is 13 residues long. Germline V gene lookup returns CDR1 SGHRS and CDR2 YFSETQ. Trimming removed 2 bases from V and 9 bases from J; junction bases left unmatched: 5. CDR3 protein: CASSFSGGETQYF. In DNA, the CDR3 is TGCGCCAGCAGCTTCTCAGGGGGCGAAACGCAGTATTTT.

This chain connects TRBV20-1 to TRBJ2-7; tentative D call: TRBD2 (6 bases). CDR3 length equals 15 residues. The germline V gene has CDR1 DFQATT and CDR2 SNEGSKA (reference sequence). V was shortened by 7 bases and J by 1 base, with 20 bases between the two germline ends. As DNA, the CDR3 is TGCAGTGGCAAGCCCTCGGGACTCCTATCCTACGAGCAGTACTTC. This sequence encodes CSGKPSGLLSYEQYF.

This clonotype has only a few counts. The genes are TRBV19 and TRBJ2-7, with D possibly called TRBD1 or TRBD2 (5 bases each). V lost 5 bases, J lost 6 bases, and 17 bases lay in between. Germline V gene data show CDR1 as LNHDA and CDR2 as SQIVND (reference sequence). This CDR3 is built from 14 residues. CDR3 DNA: TGTGCCAGTAGTCTGGGGACCGCCTCTGCCGAGCAGTACTTC. This codes for CASSLGTASAEQYF.

CDR3 region: CASSTSRSWGNTIYF. The CDR3 DNA reads TGTGCCAGTAGTACCTCCCGGTCTTGGGGAAACACCATATATTTT. The genes are TRBV19 and TRBJ1-3, with D unresolved. Trimming stripped 4 bases from V and 4 bases from J, with 14 bases between. The germline CDR1 and CDR2 sequences are LNHDA and SQIVND (reference sequence). CDR3 length equals 15 residues.

At least ten counts were recorded for this clonotype. The rearrangement joins TRBV20-1 to TRBJ1-3, with a possible D match to TRBD1 (5 bases). The CDR3 is 15 amino acids. Between the trimmed V and J ends, which lost 0 bases and 4 bases, there was a span of 13 bases. Per germline, CDR1 DFQATT and CDR2 SNEGSKA (reference sequence). The CDR3 here is CSARDHRWSGNTIYF. CDR3 bases: TGCAGTGCTAGAGATCACAGGTGGTCCGGAAACACCATATATTTT.

For this clonotype: A much larger clone differs by one base, so this may be a read error. This rearrangement joins TRBV6-1 to TRBJ2-3; D uncertain. Trimming removed 6 bases at V and 4 bases at J, with 8 bases between. This CDR3 is 12 amino acids long. Germline V lookup: CDR1 MNHNS, CDR2 SASEGT. The CDR3 nucleotides read TGTGCCAGCAGCTTTACCCCAGATACGCAGTATTTT. Translating gives CASSFTPDTQYF.

This clonotype appeared many times. In nucleotides, the CDR3 is TGCAGTGCTAATTGGGTTGCTCCAGAGACCCAGTACTTC. Its translation: CSANWVAPETQYF. V is TRBV20-1 and J is TRBJ2-5; D gene ambiguous. Germline assignment: CDR1 DFQATT and CDR2 SNEGSKA (reference sequence). Trimming removed 4 bases at V and 4 bases at J, with 13 bases between. This CDR3 has 13 amino acids.

In its sample, this clonotype was seen many times. This chain connects TRBV7-9 to TRBJ2-3, with D possibly matching TRBD2 (6 bases). This CDR3 spans 13 amino acids. Germline V gene sequence: CDR1 SEHNR, CDR2 FQNEAQ (reference sequence). Trimming took 2 bases from V and 5 from J, leaving 8 bases between them. CDR3 nucleotide sequence: TGTGCCAGCAGCTTAATGGGGGGAGATACGCAGTATTTT. This codes for CASSLMGGDTQYF.

The table lists this clonotype with many counts. The rearrangement uses TRBV12-3 or TRBV12-4 and TRBJ2-2; D unresolved. This CDR3 is 14 amino acids long. V was clipped by 5 bases and J by 9 bases, with 16 bases between them. Written as DNA, the CDR3 is TGTGCCAGCAGTCTACCACCCCAGACCTGGGAGCTGTTTTTT. It encodes CASSLPPQTWELFF.

This clonotype has at least ten counts. The V gene is TRBV7-2, the J gene TRBJ2-7; TRBD1 matches 8 bases. CDR1 is SGHTA and CDR2 is FQGNSA in the germline V gene. Trimming took 5 bases from V and 1 from J; bases not matched to a gene: 4. The CDR3 has 14 residues. The CDR3 nucleotides read TGTGCCAGCAGCCCCTGGGACAGGTCCTACGAGCAGTACTTC. As protein: CASSPWDRSYEQYF.

The table lists this clonotype with many counts. The chain employs TRBV7-9 and TRBJ2-7; the D gene is possibly TRBD1 (5 bases). The CDR3 sequence is 18 residues long. Trimming cost V 1 base and J 5 bases, with 24 bases left between them. CDR1 SEHNR and CDR2 FQNEAQ come from the germline V gene (reference sequence). DNA for the CDR3: TGTGCCAGCAGCTTAGATATTTCTTCGAGTGGCAGGGCAGACGAGCAGTACTTC. The encoded protein is CASSLDISSSGRADEQYF.

This clonotype was seen at least ten times. The chain links TRBV12-3 or TRBV12-4 to TRBJ2-2, with 11 bases aligning to TRBD2. The CDR3 spans 17 residues. Trimming removed 6 bases from V and 5 bases from J; junction bases left unmatched: 11. CDR3: CASRLILAGVRTGELFF. The CDR3 nucleotides are TGTGCCAGCAGACTAATACTAGCGGGAGTAAGGACCGGGGAGCTGTTTTTT.

Many counts were recorded for this clonotype. This sequence joins TRBV6-1 and TRBJ2-5; 10 bases are shared with TRBD2. V lost 5 bases to trimming and J lost 4 bases; unmatched junction nucleotides: 16. CDR3 length: 18 amino acids. Germline CDR1 MNHNS, CDR2 SASEGT. The CDR3 here is CASSLPFRSGGAPETQYF. The CDR3 coding sequence is TGTGCCAGCAGTTTACCTTTTCGAAGCGGGGGGGCCCCAGAGACCCAGTACTTC.

This clonotype was found many times. The chain employs TRBV5-5 and TRBJ2-3, with 11 nucleotides matching TRBD2. Per the germline V gene, CDR1 is SGHKS and CDR2 is YYEKEE (reference sequence). CDR3 length: 18 amino acids. Losses at the gene ends were 4 bases for V and 1 base for J; bases not matched to a gene: 11. CDR3 in amino acids: CASSILAGGTARTDTQYF. The CDR3, as DNA: TGTGCCAGCAGCATCCTAGCGGGGGGCACCGCCCGCACAGATACGCAGTATTTT.

In its sample, this clonotype was seen many times. The chain employs TRBV5-1 and TRBJ1-6; D perhaps matches TRBD1 (5 bases). This CDR3 has 15 residues. CDR1 and CDR2 (germline): SGHRS, YFSETQ. The V end was cut by 4 bases, the J end by 1 base, with 9 bases between. The CDR3 reads CASSAEGSYNSPLHF. The CDR3 nucleotides are TGCGCCAGCAGCGCCGAGGGGTCCTATAATTCACCCCTCCACTTT.

V usage is TRBV19 and J usage is TRBJ2-1, with 8 bases aligning to TRBD1. The CDR3 consists of 14 residues. Germline V gene lookup returns CDR1 LNHDA and CDR2 SQIVND (reference sequence). V lost 3 bases to trimming and J lost 7 bases; unmatched junction nucleotides: 5. The CDR3 is CASSMDRAINEQFF. The CDR3, as DNA: TGTGCCAGTAGTATGGACAGGGCCATAAATGAGCAGTTCTTC.

At least ten counts were recorded for this clonotype. The chain joins TRBV24-1 to TRBJ1-5, with D unclear. This CDR3 comprises 12 residues. Germline CDR1 reads KGHDR; CDR2 reads SFDVKD. The V and J ends lost 0 bases and 9 bases respectively, with 5 bases between them. The CDR3 loop is CATSDLHGPQHF. CDR3 DNA sequence: TGTGCCACCAGTGATTTGCACGGGCCCCAGCATTTT.

The sample holds a few counts of this clonotype. The genes are TRBV5-1 and TRBJ1-4; a possible D gene is TRBD1 (6 bases). Trimming removed 4 bases from V and 8 bases from J, with 18 bases in between. The germline V gene has CDR1 SGHRS and CDR2 YFSETQ. The CDR3 extends over 15 amino acids. As DNA, the CDR3 is TGCGCCAGCAGCCCGGATACAGGGTCCTGGGAAAAACTGTTTTTT. Amino acid sequence: CASSPDTGSWEKLFF.

This chain links TRBV7-2 with TRBJ1-3, with D hard to call. Per the germline V gene, CDR1 is SGHTA and CDR2 is FQGNSA. V was clipped by 3 bases and J by 8 bases, with 8 bases between them. The length of the CDR3 is 12 residues. Here the CDR3 reads CASSFPVDTIYF. Written as DNA, the CDR3 is TGTGCCAGCAGCTTCCCCGTGGACACCATATATTTT.

The rearrangement joins TRBV19 to TRBJ1-2, with a possible D match to TRBD1 (5 bases). This CDR3 region has 13 residues. Trimming stripped 4 bases from V and 8 bases from J, with 14 bases between. Germline V gene lookup returns CDR1 LNHDA and CDR2 SQIVND (reference sequence). The CDR3 coding sequence is TGTGCCAGTAGTAACCCCGACAGTCGCGGCTACACCTTC. Residues: CASSNPDSRGYTF. The whole variable domain, remainder taken from reference TRBV19 and TRBJ1-2, is DGGITQSPKYLFRKEGQNVTLSCEQNLNHDAMYWYRQDPGQGLRLIYYSQIVNDFQKGDIAEGYSVSREKKESFPLTVTSAQKNPTAFYLCASSNPDSRGYTFGSGTRLTVV.

There are many counts of this clonotype. CDR3 in amino acids: CASSSPDTSGGYNEQFF. In DNA, the CDR3 is TGTGCCAGCAGTTCCCCAGACACTAGCGGAGGGTACAATGAGCAGTTCTTC. J is TRBJ2-1 and V is TRBV28; TRBD2 agrees at 8 bases. Trimming cost V 4 bases and J 4 bases; bases outside gene matches: 12. CDR1 is MDHEN and CDR2 is SYDVKM in the germline V gene. This CDR3 contains 17 residues.